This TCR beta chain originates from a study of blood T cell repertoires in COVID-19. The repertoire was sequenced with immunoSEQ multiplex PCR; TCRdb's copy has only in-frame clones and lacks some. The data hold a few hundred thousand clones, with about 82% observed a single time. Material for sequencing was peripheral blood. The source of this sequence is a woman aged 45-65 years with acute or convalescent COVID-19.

For the CDR3, the DNA is TGCGCCAGCAGGGGGGACGGGAGGACCTCCTACGAGCAGTACTTC. This codes for CASRGDGRTSYEQYF. V and J are TRBV5-1 and TRBJ2-7; TRBD2 matches at 7 bases. The V and J ends lost 5 bases and 0 bases, in that order; junction bases with no gene match: 8. This CDR3 is 15 amino acids long. The germline V gene has CDR1 SGHRS and CDR2 YFSETQ.